This TCR beta chain was recorded in a study of blood T cells in healthy people across ages. Whole-study findings and limits: Age advanced and TCR beta diversity per million T cells fell, roughly linearly. Correlation between TCR beta diversity and naive T cell percentage was strong.

Remarks on this clonotype: The target antigen is unknown. At one end the junction does not follow the germline gene, possibly because of a read error.

Primed by a sample-barcoded 5' primer and a J-beta primer mix, a second PCR proceeded for 7 to 11 cycles. TCRdb redid the calling of the 5' RACE reads with MiXCR, one entry per CDR3 protein. Seen here are 700,000 to 950,000 distinct CDR3 sequences, roughly two fifths observed once, and the top ten hold about 20%. Germline lookup yields CDR1 LGHNA and CDR2 YNFKEQ. This CDR3 is built from 18 residues. Isolating PBMCs gave at least 6 million of these cells per sample. The receptor's source is a woman aged 55-75 years in good health. The chain employs TRBV4-2 and TRBJ1-2; 7 bases map to TRBD1. Sequences were obtained from blood. The CDR3 sequence is CASSQESNDRATSYDYTF. The CDR3 nucleotides are TGTGCCAGCAGCCAAGAGAGCAATGACAGGGCCACCTCCTATGACTACACCTTC.